These 2 T cell receptor beta chains share one sample of origin, sequenced in a study of spatial heterogeneity in lung cancer. TCRdb itself ran the 5' RACE reads through MiXCR, one entry per CDR3 protein. The sample holds approximately 40,000 distinct CDR3 sequences, roughly an eighth seen once. This sample's time point: sample taken at primary tumor resection. The sample was PBMCs, taken at surgery. These receptors came from a male donor with early-stage non-small cell lung cancer.

This clonotype has ten or more counts. The chain combines TRBV5-1 with TRBJ2-7, with D perhaps TRBD2 (5 bases). The V end was cut by 0 bases, the J end by 0 bases, with 13 bases between. The germline V gene encodes CDR1 SGHRS and CDR2 YFSETQ. There are 16 residues in the CDR3. The CDR3 region is CASSLEPAASSYEQYF. The DNA for the CDR3 is TGCGCCAGCAGCTTGGAGCCAGCGGCCAGCTCCTACGAGCAGTACTTC.

This rearrangement joins TRBV4-2 to TRBJ2-3, with a possible D match to TRBD1 (6 bases). V lost 3 bases and J 3 bases, leaving 25 bases between the germline ends. Germline CDR1 and CDR2: LGHNA and YNFKEQ. CDR3 length: 19 amino acids. The CDR3 DNA reads TGTGCCAGCAGCCAGGCCCCGACCCTACAGGGCCCCGGAACAGATACGCAGTATTTT. Translated: CASSQAPTLQGPGTDTQYF.